The T cell receptor (beta chain) described here comes from a study of blood T cell repertoires in COVID-19. Clones were sequenced by immunoSEQ multiplex PCR, and TCRdb holds only the in-frame ones, with some missing. Of about 70,000 clones in the sample, 85% to 90% were seen once. The CDR3 has 15 residues. Trimming shortened V by 3 bases and J by 1 base, and 10 bases separated the two germline ends. Germline V gene sequence: CDR1 SGHTA, CDR2 FQGNSA. This clone was seen only once. The receptor was derived from a man aged 50-60 years with active COVID-19. Sequencing input: peripheral blood. This chain links TRBV7-2 with TRBJ2-1, with D tentatively TRBD1 (6 bases). Here the CDR3 reads CASSFTGQSYNEQFF. CDR3 DNA sequence: TGTGCCAGCAGCTTTACCGGACAGTCCTACAATGAGCAGTTCTTC.